The T cell receptor (beta chain) described here comes from a study of T cells in localized non-small cell lung cancer. Assay used: immunoSEQ multiplex PCR; TCRdb lists only in-frame clones, some missing. The sample carries about 1,600 clones, about 22% recorded once. General observations from the study: Because only a single region of the tumor was sequenced, heterogeneity remains possible.

On this clone itself: Antigen: not known.

The V gene lost 6 bases and the J gene lost 6 bases, with 16 bases spanning the gap. The V gene's germline CDR1 is SGDLS and CDR2 YYNGEE. The CDR3 totals 14 residues. This TCR was recovered from a woman aged 35 to 70 with stage I lung adenocarcinoma. This material consisted of normal lung tissue next to the tumor, taken before any cancer treatment. The rearrangement links TRBV9 to TRBJ2-1; maybe TRBD1 (6 bases). In nucleotides, the CDR3 is TGTGCCAGCAATCTCGGACAGCTGGGCAATGAGCAGTTCTTC. Protein: CASNLGQLGNEQFF. Drawing the rest from reference TRBV9 and TRBJ2-1, the complete variable domain is DSGVTQTPKHLITATGQRVTLRCSPRSGDLSVYWYQQSLDQGLQFLIQYYNGEERAKGNILERFSAQQFPDLHSELNLSSLELGDSALYFCASNLGQLGNEQFFGPGTRLTVL.